The present T cell receptor beta chain was sequenced within a study of CD4 T cells in relation to SARS-CoV-2 and coronaviruses. Across the study: Two subjects were Hispanic; patients were about eight males and a few females. Study-wide findings and caveats: Monoreactive clones expanded significantly more to SARS-CoV-2 than crossreactive clones did. Each donor contributed either pre-pandemic or post-infection samples, not both.

Details on this clone: The antigen remains unidentified.

TCRdb keeps only in-frame clones here, not all; method: immunoSEQ multiplex PCR. The sample records tens of thousands of clones, 88% being singletons. CDR3 length equals 17 residues. CD4 enrichment then naive enrichment separated naive from memory CD4+ cells. The chain recombines TRBV21-1 with TRBJ2-1. TRBV21-1 is an annotated pseudogene. The material sequenced was memory CD4+ T cells from PBMCs. This clonotype was sampled from an adult with COVID-19. DNA for the CDR3: TGTGCCAGCAGCAAAGTAAATAAGGGACCAGAAAACAATGAGCAGTTCTTC. Amino acids: CASSKVNKGPENNEQFF.